This is a list of T cell receptor delta chains from one sample in a study of gamma-delta T cells after stem cell transplantation. TCRdb made new clone calls on the RT-PCR reads using CATT. The table has some 1,600 delta-chain clones, approximately 50% seen once; the top ten hold under 60%. The material sequenced was gamma-delta T cells. Every receptor here comes from a human donor. It is not recorded whose cells these are; they may come from a transplant donor. Each CDR3 is given with its conserved first and last residue. Fields, in order: J gene, D gene, V gene, clone size, CDR3 protein, CDR3 DNA. The D gene is left open where the match is weak. Size is omitted from some rows. Given values are once, few, many or a class for expanded clones.

>TRDJ1|-|TRDV1|few
CALGVTGGFPRRGTREKLIF
TGTGCTCTTGGGGTGACTGGAGGGTTTCCGAGAAGGGGGACTCGGGAGAAACTCATCTTT
>TRDJ1|-|TRDV2|few
CACDSLLARVNTDKLIF
TGTGCCTGTGACTCATTACTGGCCCGGGTCAACACCGATAAACTCATCTTT
>TRDJ1|-|TRDV1|-
CALGEFLFQYTDKLIF
TGTGCTCTTGGGGAATTCCTATTCCAGTACACCGATAAACTCATCTTT
>TRDJ1|-|TRDV2|-
CACDTVLSKQNPYTDKLIF
TGTGCCTGTGACACAGTACTAAGCAAACAAAACCCGTACACCGATAAACTCATCTTT
>TRDJ1|TRDD3|TRDV1|-
CALGEQKIPFLPLHWGIRGTDKLIF
TGTGCTCTTGGGGAACAGAAAATTCCCTTCCTACCACTTCACTGGGGGATACGTGGTACCGATAAACTCATCTTT
>TRDJ3|-|TRDV2|few
CACDRTFSMGAHSWDTRQMFF
TGTGCCTGTGACAGAACCTTTAGTATGGGGGCTCACTCCTGGGACACCCGACAGATGTTTTTC
>TRDJ1|-|TRDV2|few
CACDLYGSTDKLIF
TGTGCCTGTGACCTTTACGGGTCCACCGATAAACTCATCTTT
>TRDJ1|TRDD3|TRDV2|-
CACDTLSGYWGTTDKLIF
TGTGCCTGTGACACTCTCTCCGGGTACTGGGGCACCACCGATAAACTCATCTTT
>TRDJ1|-|TRDV2|-
CACDTVVRADTDKLIF
TGTGCCTGTGACACCGTAGTGAGGGCGGACACCGATAAACTCATCTTT
>TRDJ1|TRDD3|TRDV3|few
CAFSLGVGGSDKLIF
TGTGCCTTTAGCTTGGGCGTTGGGGGATCCGATAAACTCATCTTT
>TRDJ3|-|TRDV2|few
CACDTPPTTGPSSWDTRQMFF
TGTGCCTGTGACACGCCCCCCACAACCGGTCCGAGCTCCTGGGACACCCGACAGATGTTTTTC
>TRDJ1|TRDD3|TRDV2|-
CACDTLRSGGYDRDTDTLIF
TGTGCCTGTGACACTCTACGGTCTGGGGGATACGATCGTGACACCGATACACTCATCTTT
>TRDJ3|TRDD3|TRDV2|-
CACDTVVPGDTFWDTRQMFF
TGTGCCTGTGACACCGTAGTCCCGGGGGATACTTTCTGGGACACCCGGCAGATGTTTTTC
>TRDJ1|TRDD3|TRDV2|few
CACDLTGGRRDKLIF
TGTGCCTGTGACTTAACTGGGGGTCGCCGCGATAAACTCATCTTT
>TRDJ1|TRDD3|TRDV2|few
CACDVLGGYTDKLIF
TGTGCCTGTGACGTACTGGGGGGTTACACCGATAAACTCATCTTT
>TRDJ1|-|TRDV3|-
CACDTLRVGASLYTDKLIF
TGTGCCTGTGACACCCTACGGGTGGGGGCCTCGTTATACACCGATAAACTCATCTTT
>TRDJ1|TRDD3|TRDV2|-
CACDALLGDEYTDKLIF
TGTGCCTGTGACGCCCTACTGGGGGATGAGTACACCGATAAACTCATCTTT